What follows are 20 T cell receptor beta chains derived from one specimen sequenced in a study of T-cell reconstitution after alpha-beta-depleted transplantation in children (dated by TCRdb to about 2016). The intended sense of this specimen's treatment or condition label: allogeneic hematopoietic cell transplantation with graft depleted of TCRalphabeta T cells and CD19 B cells. Receptor amplification or capture employed PCR. TCRdb records Illumina HiSeq 2500 as the sequencer. TCR libraries were prepared with molecular barcoding, using unique molecular identifiers to normalize TCRbeta repertoire quantification. In TCRdb, the public reads were trimmed at Q25 with fastp and aligned with MiXCR, with productive beta chains retained. Identical CDR3 protein sequences are pooled into one entry, listed with their most common genes and DNA. This sample gives 480,000 or so distinct CDR3 sequences in total; 10% to 13% of them show up just once. 2% to 2.5% of the sample lies in the top ten.

The sample was PBMCs, taken before TCRalphabeta/CD19-depleted stem cell transplant. The receptors originated from a child under 10 years old with inherited bone marrow failure, due to receive a stem cell transplant.

This clonotype has a count of ten or more. This chain connects TRBV10-3 to TRBJ2-6; D gene uncertain. Trimming cost V 7 bases and J 0 bases, with 10 bases left between them. The CDR3 covers 15 residues. The germline V gene encodes CDR1 ENHRY and CDR2 SYGVKD. As DNA, the CDR3 is TGTGCCATCATGGGCGGAGTCTCTGGGGCCAACGTCCTGACTTTC. Translation gives CAIMGGVSGANVLTF.

This clonotype was recorded many times. V and J are TRBV10-2 and TRBJ2-2, with D perhaps matching TRBD1 or TRBD2 (5 bases each). The CDR3 runs to 13 residues. The germline V gene has CDR1 WSHSY and CDR2 SAAADI. The germline V and J ends were trimmed by 1 base and 8 bases, with 8 bases remaining between them. CDR3 protein: CASSELGTGELFF. In nucleotides, the CDR3 is TGCGCCAGCAGTGAGTTGGGGACGGGGGAGCTGTTTTTT.

This chain connects TRBV4-1 to TRBJ2-5; 8 nucleotides match TRBD2. Germline CDR1 and CDR2: MGHRA and YSYEKL. The V and J ends lost 0 bases and 5 bases, in that order; junction bases with no gene match: 11. CDR3 length: 17 residues. In DNA form, the CDR3 reads TGCGCCAGCAGCCAAGATCGGAGTAGCGGGATCATTGAGACCCAGTACTTC. Its protein is CASSQDRSSGIIETQYF.

Notes on this clonotype: A much larger clone differs from this one at a single base, so this may be a read error. Here the CDR3 omits its conserved ending phenylalanine or tryptophan, so a read error is the likely source. The DNA for the CDR3 is TGTGCCAGCAGTTACTACGGCCCCGGGGACGAGCAGTACTAC. Translated, it gives CASSYYGPGDEQYY. The chain recombines TRBV6-5 with TRBJ2-7; D is possibly TRBD2 (5 bases). The CDR3 consists of 14 residues. Trimming shortened V by 1 base and J by 5 bases, and 12 bases separated the two germline ends. Per germline, CDR1 MNHEY and CDR2 SVGAGI.

This clonotype has a count of ten or more. The chain combines TRBV27 with TRBJ2-1; tentative D call: TRBD2 (5 bases). This CDR3 has 13 amino acids. CDR1 is MNHEY, CDR2 SMNVEV, per germline (reference sequence). The V end was cut by 3 bases, the J end by 8 bases, with 11 bases between. In nucleotides, the CDR3 is TGTGCCAGCAGTTTCGAGCCGAGGGATGAGCAGTTCTTC. Amino acid sequence: CASSFEPRDEQFF.

This clonotype showed up many times. The V call is TRBV7-6, the J call TRBJ2-5, with 8 bases lining up with TRBD1. Per the germline V gene, CDR1 is SGHVS and CDR2 is FNYEAQ. The length of the CDR3 is 15 residues. V shed 5 bases, J shed 5 bases, and the junction held 10 bases outside the gene matches. CDR3 region: CASSTRQGSTETQYF. In DNA form, the CDR3 reads TGTGCCAGCAGCACGCGACAGGGGTCAACGGAGACCCAGTACTTC.

A few counts support this clonotype. In DNA form, the CDR3 reads TGTGCCAGCAGCTCAAGGGGCCTATCGCAGTATTTT. Its protein is CASSSRGLSQYF. The rearrangement uses TRBV7-9 and TRBJ2-3; tentatively, D is TRBD1 (5 bases). V was trimmed by 4 bases and J by 10 bases, leaving 12 bases between them. CDR1 and CDR2 (germline): SEHNR, FQNEAQ (reference sequence). There are 12 residues in the CDR3.

This clonotype has a count of ten or more. V and J are TRBV28 and TRBJ1-2; 8 bases fit TRBD1. This CDR3 is 14 amino acids long. Trimming at V came to 8 bases and at J to 5 bases, leaving 10 bases not matched to a gene. Germline assignment: CDR1 MDHEN and CDR2 SYDVKM. The CDR3 sequence is CASVQTGEDYGYTF. In DNA, the CDR3 is TGTGCCAGCGTTCAGACAGGGGAAGATTATGGCTACACCTTC.

This clonotype was detected many times. The V gene is TRBV5-1, the J gene TRBJ1-1; D is possibly TRBD1 (6 bases). This CDR3 has 14 amino acids. V gave up 4 bases and J gave up 1 base, with 11 bases separating them. Germline assignment: CDR1 SGHRS and CDR2 YFSETQ. The CDR3 sequence: CASSLVTGNTEAFF. CDR3 sequence (DNA): TGCGCCAGCAGCCTAGTGACAGGGAACACTGAAGCTTTCTTT.

The sample holds a few counts of this clonotype. V usage is TRBV20-1 and J usage is TRBJ1-1; D is perhaps TRBD1 (6 bases). The V and J ends lost 5 bases and 3 bases respectively, with 28 bases between them. CDR3 length equals 18 residues. The germline CDR1 and CDR2 sequences are DFQATT and SNEGSKA (reference sequence). CDR3 sequence reads: CSAPRRGDKQVQDTEAFF. The CDR3, as DNA: TGCAGTGCTCCCCGAAGGGGGGACAAGCAGGTACAGGACACTGAAGCTTTCTTT.

In its sample, this clonotype was seen many times. The CDR3 DNA reads as TGTGCCAGCAGCCAAGATAAGGGACTATACTCCCTAGGGCAGTACTTC. It codes for CASSQDKGLYSLGQYF. The rearrangement links TRBV4-2 to TRBJ2-7; 7 nucleotides line up with TRBD2. The CDR3 has 16 amino acids. The V gene's germline CDR1 is LGHNA and CDR2 YNFKEQ. With V trimmed by 0 bases and J by 9 bases, 14 bases remained unmatched.

This clonotype has a count of ten or more. The rearrangement joins TRBV6-2 or TRBV6-3 to TRBJ2-5, with 8 nucleotides matching TRBD2. Trimming cost V 4 bases and J 4 bases; bases outside gene matches: 2. The CDR3 length is 13 residues. CDR1 and CDR2 (germline): MNHEY, SVGEGT. CDR3 amino acids: CASSWTSRETQYF. The CDR3 DNA is TGTGCCAGCAGTTGGACTAGCCGAGAGACCCAGTACTTC.

This clonotype occurred many times. The chain has TRBV6-2 or TRBV6-3 and TRBJ1-1; TRBD1 is a possible D gene (5 bases). The CDR3 consists of 18 residues. V lost 2 bases and J 1 base, leaving 20 bases between the germline ends. Germline assignment: CDR1 MNHEY and CDR2 SVGEGT. CDR3 sequence (DNA): TGTGCCAGCAGTTACGACCTGGGGACCCCTCGGGGGAACACTGAAGCTTTCTTT. This encodes CASSYDLGTPRGNTEAFF.

This clonotype has ten or more counts. This rearrangement joins TRBV28 to TRBJ2-3; TRBD2 is a possible D gene (6 bases). The CDR3 consists of 14 residues. The germline CDR1 and CDR2 sequences are MDHEN and SYDVKM. V lost 2 bases and J 6 bases, leaving 12 bases between the germline ends. CDR3 sequence reads: CASSLTGSKDTQYF. The CDR3 bases are TGTGCCAGCAGTTTAACCGGGAGCAAGGATACGCAGTATTTT. Based on the CDR3 plus reference TRBV28 and TRBJ2-3, the full variable domain is DVKVTQSSRYLVKRTGEKVFLECVQDMDHENMFWYRQDPGLGLRLIYFSYDVKMKEKGDIPEGYSVSREKKERFSLILESASTNQTSMYLCASSLTGSKDTQYFGPGTRLTVL.

This clonotype occurred many times. The rearrangement uses TRBV27 and TRBJ2-7; D is uncertain. The germline V and J ends were trimmed by 1 base and 0 bases, with 10 bases remaining between them. The CDR3 has 15 amino acids. Germline V CDR1 and CDR2: MNHEY, SMNVEV (reference sequence). The CDR3 sequence is CASSLFGLSSYEQYF. DNA for the CDR3: TGTGCCAGCAGTTTATTCGGGCTGAGCTCCTACGAGCAGTACTTC.

This clonotype was seen a few times. V usage is TRBV5-1 and J usage is TRBJ1-2; TRBD1 is a possible D gene (5 bases). Germline assignment: CDR1 SGHRS and CDR2 YFSETQ. Trimming stripped 0 bases from V and 8 bases from J, with 14 bases between. CDR3 length: 14 residues. The CDR3 coding sequence is TGCGCCAGCAGCTTGGGCCAGGGAATGGGGGGCTACACCTTC. This encodes CASSLGQGMGGYTF.

The V call is TRBV27, the J call TRBJ2-3; tentative D call: TRBD2 (6 bases). From germline, CDR1 is MNHEY and CDR2 SMNVEV (reference sequence). V lost 6 bases to trimming and J lost 0 bases, with 16 bases between them. The CDR3 spans 16 residues. The CDR3 nucleotides read TGTGCCAGCAGAGACCCGGGCGGGGCTAGCACAGATACGCAGTATTTT. Protein: CASRDPGGASTDTQYF.

This clonotype has at least ten counts. The J gene is TRBJ2-3, the V gene TRBV4-3; 7 bases map to TRBD2. This CDR3 is built from 16 residues. Germline CDR1 is LGHNA and CDR2 is YSLEER. V lost 0 bases to trimming and J lost 5 bases; unmatched junction nucleotides: 8. The CDR3 protein is CASSQDGGGYGDTQYF. DNA of the CDR3: TGCGCCAGCAGCCAAGACGGGGGAGGGTATGGAGATACGCAGTATTTT.

This clonotype was seen a handful of times. The chain carries TRBV29-1 and TRBJ2-1; weak D call: TRBD2 (5 bases). This CDR3 comprises 13 residues. Germline assignment: CDR1 SQVTM and CDR2 ANQGSEA. Trimming removed 6 bases at V and 0 bases at J, with 9 bases between. CDR3 region: CSVLRDSYNEQFF. The CDR3 region has the DNA TGCAGCGTCCTCCGGGACTCCTACAATGAGCAGTTCTTC.

This clonotype was recorded at least ten times. The chain has TRBV29-1 and TRBJ2-7; TRBD1 agrees at 11 bases. The V gene end was trimmed by 4 bases and the J gene end by 3 bases; junction bases not matched to a gene: 5. Germline V gene sequence: CDR1 SQVTM, CDR2 ANQGSEA. The length of the CDR3 is 14 residues. CDR3 residues: CSVATGTGGYEQYF. The CDR3 DNA follows: TGCAGCGTTGCTACCGGGACAGGGGGCTACGAGCAGTACTTC.